These 19 T cell receptor beta chains came from one sample sequenced in a study of blood T cell repertoires in COVID-19. TCRdb's table, derived via immunoSEQ multiplex PCR, lists solely in-frame clones and lacks some. The sample contains under 150,000 clones, roughly 88% of which appear only once. The source material was peripheral blood. Every receptor here comes from a man aged 45-60 years with acute or convalescent COVID-19.

The chain employs TRBV19 and TRBJ1-5; a weak D match, TRBD1 (6 bases). The CDR3 is 13 amino acids. Germline V CDR1 and CDR2: LNHDA, SQIVND (reference sequence). With 5 bases removed from V and 6 bases from J, the gap between germline ends came to 11 bases. As DNA, the CDR3 is TGTGCCAGTAGTCCAGGGGTGGGTCAGCCCCAGCATTTT. This encodes CASSPGVGQPQHF.

The rearrangement uses TRBV19 and TRBJ2-3; the match to TRBD1 covers 10 bases. This CDR3 region has 15 residues. The junction had 5 bases not matched to a gene; V was cut back by 4 bases and J by 4 bases. Germline CDR1 and CDR2: LNHDA and SQIVND (reference sequence). The CDR3 loop is CASSTSTGGPDTQYF. The DNA of the CDR3 is TGTGCCAGTAGTACCTCGACAGGGGGCCCAGATACGCAGTATTTT. Filled out from reference TRBV19 and TRBJ2-3, the complete variable domain reads DGGITQSPKYLFRKEGQNVTLSCEQNLNHDAMYWYRQDPGQGLRLIYYSQIVNDFQKGDIAEGYSVSREKKESFPLTVTSAQKNPTAFYLCASSTSTGGPDTQYFGPGTRLTVL.

The chain carries TRBV6-5 and TRBJ1-5, with a weak D call TRBD1 (5 bases). V lost 2 bases and J lost 3, with 14 bases in between. The CDR3 is made up of 16 amino acids. Germline CDR1 MNHEY, CDR2 SVGAGI. The CDR3 protein is CASSYESPGNNQPQHF. The CDR3 bases are TGTGCCAGCAGTTACGAAAGCCCAGGGAACAATCAGCCCCAGCATTTT.

The chain joins TRBV10-3 to TRBJ1-3, with TRBD1 identical over 8 bases. The V gene's germline CDR1 is ENHRY and CDR2 SYGVKD. V lost 5 bases, J lost 13 bases, and 7 bases stayed unmatched. CDR3 size: 12 residues. The CDR3 protein is CAISPGTGSIYF. The CDR3 coding sequence is TGTGCCATCAGTCCCGGGACAGGTTCTATATATTTT.

V is TRBV15 and J is TRBJ2-3, with TRBD2 as a possible D gene (5 bases). CDR1 is LNHNV, CDR2 YYDKDF, per germline (reference sequence). The CDR3 is made up of 14 amino acids. V was pared by 4 bases and J by 2 bases, with 10 bases between. As DNA, the CDR3 is TGTGCCACCAGCAAGGGAGTTGACACAGATACGCAGTATTTT. Amino acid sequence: CATSKGVDTDTQYF. The whole variable domain, remainder taken from reference TRBV15 and TRBJ2-3, is DAMVIQNPRYQVTQFGKPVTLSCSQTLNHNVMYWYQQKSSQAPKLLFHYYDKDFNNEADTPDNFQSRRPNTSFCFLDIRSPGLGDTAMYLCATSKGVDTDTQYFGPGTRLTVL.

V gene TRBV27 combines with J gene TRBJ2-7; D possibly corresponds to TRBD1 (5 bases). V gave up 0 bases and J gave up 7 bases, with 13 bases separating them. From germline, CDR1 is MNHEY and CDR2 SMNVEV (reference sequence). The CDR3 totals 14 residues. The CDR3 DNA follows: TGTGCCAGCAGTTTATCTTCCAGGGTCGGAGAGCAGTACTTC. It translates to CASSLSSRVGEQYF.

This rearrangement joins TRBV6-2 or TRBV6-3 to TRBJ1-5, with 7 bases identical to TRBD1. Germline CDR1 reads MNHEY; CDR2 reads SVGEGT. With 0 bases clipped from V and 6 bases from J, the junction kept 20 bases outside the gene matches. The CDR3 is 20 amino acids. CDR3 region: CASSYSFLRDSLLLSQPQHF. The DNA of the CDR3 is TGTGCCAGCAGTTACTCGTTTCTGAGGGACAGCCTTTTGTTGAGTCAGCCCCAGCATTTT.

This clone has just one count. The rearrangement uses TRBV27 and TRBJ2-1; 8 bases align to TRBD1. In germline, CDR1 is MNHEY, CDR2 SMNVEV (reference sequence). The CDR3 sequence is 15 residues long. Unmatched junction bases numbered 7, after V lost 9 bases and J lost 0 bases. DNA for the CDR3: TGTGCCAGGGGTAACAGGGGGTGCTCCTACAATGAGCAGTTCTTC. Its translation is CARGNRGCSYNEQFF.

This clone is a singleton in its sample. V usage is TRBV15 and J usage is TRBJ2-3; TRBD2 agrees at 14 bases. Germline CDR1 is LNHNV and CDR2 is YYDKDF (reference sequence). With V trimmed by 5 bases and J by 4 bases, 5 bases remained unmatched. The CDR3 has 16 amino acids. The CDR3 protein is CATSARLAGGADTQYF. CDR3 coding DNA: TGTGCCACCAGCGCTCGACTAGCGGGGGGGGCAGATACGCAGTATTTT.

The chain joins TRBV24-1 to TRBJ2-5; tentative D call: TRBD1 (6 bases). V gave up 2 bases and J gave up 7 bases, with 13 bases separating them. CDR1 and CDR2 (germline): KGHDR, SFDVKD. This CDR3 region has 14 residues. CDR3 loop: CATSDSQGTGTQYF. The DNA of the CDR3 is TGTGCCACCAGTGATTCACAGGGTACGGGGACCCAGTACTTC.

This chain joins TRBV4-3 and TRBJ2-7, with 8 bases matching TRBD2. Germline V gene sequence: CDR1 LGHNA, CDR2 YSLEER. V was clipped by 0 bases and J by 4 bases; unmatched bases: 5. The CDR3 contains 15 residues. The CDR3, as DNA: TGCGCCAGCAGCCAAGACGGGAGGGGCTCTTACGAGCAGTACTTC. Translated: CASSQDGRGSYEQYF.

This clone has more than one count but fewer than ten. The chain is built from TRBV10-1 and TRBJ1-5; tentative D call: TRBD1 (6 bases). This CDR3 comprises 18 residues. In germline, CDR1 is WNHNN, CDR2 SYGVQD (reference sequence). V was clipped by 2 bases and J by 5 bases, with 22 bases between them. CDR3 in amino acids: CASSEGDKNRVFHQPQHF. CDR3 DNA: TGCGCCAGCAGTGAGGGTGATAAAAACAGGGTCTTCCATCAGCCCCAGCATTTT.

J is TRBJ1-1 and V is TRBV6-5, with D possibly TRBD1 on 5 matching bases. This CDR3 spans 13 amino acids. The ends were cut back, 5 bases at V and 0 bases at J, with 7 bases in the middle. CDR1 and CDR2 (germline): MNHEY, SVGAGI. This chain's CDR3 is CASSRQMNTEAFF. CDR3 nucleotide sequence: TGTGCCAGCAGTCGACAGATGAACACTGAAGCTTTCTTT.

The chain joins TRBV5-5 to TRBJ1-1; 9 bases agree with TRBD1. This CDR3 region has 15 residues. Germline CDR1 is SGHKS and CDR2 is YYEKEE (reference sequence). The V segment lost 0 bases and the J segment 1 base; nucleotides outside the gene matches: 1. DNA for the CDR3: TGTGCCAGCAGCTTGGTGGGACAGGGGAACACTGAAGCTTTCTTT. Its protein is CASSLVGQGNTEAFF.

CDR3 protein: CASSFRTDSNQPQHF. CDR3 in DNA: TGTGCCAGCAGTTTTCGGACAGATAGCAATCAGCCCCAGCATTTT. The V call is TRBV27, the J call TRBJ1-5, with a possible D match to TRBD1 (6 bases). This CDR3 has 15 residues. The V end lost 3 bases, the J end lost 0 bases, and 9 bases lay between the germline ends. The germline gives CDR1 MNHEY, CDR2 SMNVEV (reference sequence).

The rearrangement links TRBV19 to TRBJ2-1, with D possibly TRBD2 on 6 matching bases. Germline V lookup: CDR1 LNHDA, CDR2 SQIVND (reference sequence). The CDR3 runs 12 residues. With 7 bases removed from V and 7 bases from J, the gap between germline ends came to 11 bases. The CDR3 loop reads CASTGRLNEQFF. The DNA of the CDR3 is TGTGCCAGTACGGGGAGGCTGAATGAGCAGTTCTTC.

A word on this clone: This CDR3 is also generated by other DNA sequences in the sample. The chain carries TRBV24-1 and TRBJ2-2; D gene uncertain. CDR1 and CDR2 from the germline V gene are KGHDR and SFDVKD. The CDR3 has 11 amino acids. V lost 6 bases and J lost 8, with 6 bases in between. The CDR3 region is CATSQAGELFF. CDR3 bases: TGTGCCACCAGTCAGGCGGGGGAGCTGTTTTTT.

This clone was seen once. The chain joins TRBV5-4 to TRBJ2-3, with 8 nucleotides matching TRBD1. The CDR3 is made up of 19 amino acids. CDR1 is SGHNT, CDR2 YYREEE, per germline (reference sequence). The trim removed 0 bases at V and 1 base at J, leaving 13 bases unmatched. The CDR3 loop reads CASSLAAGGRGRRTDTQYF. The CDR3 coding sequence is TGTGCCAGCAGCTTGGCCGCAGGGGGCAGGGGGAGACGCACAGATACGCAGTATTTT.

The CDR3 nucleotides are TGTGCCAGCAGTTATAGTAGTAGCGGGAGCTGGGAGCAGTTCTTC. It translates to CASSYSSSGSWEQFF. The chain joins TRBV6-5 to TRBJ2-1, with 9 bases identical to TRBD2. Trimming removed 3 bases from V and 10 bases from J; junction bases left unmatched: 10. From germline, CDR1 is MNHEY and CDR2 SVGAGI. The length of the CDR3 is 15 residues.